Listed here is a single TCR beta chain. The data stem from a study of blood T cell repertoires in COVID-19. Study information: Samples taken during acute and convalescent COVID-19 were collected in the United States, Italy and Spain. Nucleic acid was either cDNA or gDNA, and it came from T cells, B-cell-depleted T cells, or PBMCs.

This CDR3 comprises 13 residues. The trim removed 10 bases at V and 4 bases at J, leaving 10 bases unmatched. Authors' analysis steps: The assay estimated nucleated cells by amplifying reference gene primers. TCRdb's copy holds only in-frame clones and misses some; the assay was immunoSEQ multiplex PCR. That table supplies the V and J calls and clone size; D and trimming were determined from the DNA. The sample records tens of thousands of clones, under 90% being singletons. The sequencing input was peripheral blood. This clonotype was sampled from a woman aged 60-70 years with acute or convalescent COVID-19. The chain uses TRBV23-1 and TRBJ2-7; 7 positions match TRBD1. TRBV23-1 is assigned to the ORF class and has an uncertain function. The DNA of the CDR3 is TGCGCCAATAAAGGGGGCGTCCCGTACGAGCAGTACTTC. It is translated as CANKGGVPYEQYF.